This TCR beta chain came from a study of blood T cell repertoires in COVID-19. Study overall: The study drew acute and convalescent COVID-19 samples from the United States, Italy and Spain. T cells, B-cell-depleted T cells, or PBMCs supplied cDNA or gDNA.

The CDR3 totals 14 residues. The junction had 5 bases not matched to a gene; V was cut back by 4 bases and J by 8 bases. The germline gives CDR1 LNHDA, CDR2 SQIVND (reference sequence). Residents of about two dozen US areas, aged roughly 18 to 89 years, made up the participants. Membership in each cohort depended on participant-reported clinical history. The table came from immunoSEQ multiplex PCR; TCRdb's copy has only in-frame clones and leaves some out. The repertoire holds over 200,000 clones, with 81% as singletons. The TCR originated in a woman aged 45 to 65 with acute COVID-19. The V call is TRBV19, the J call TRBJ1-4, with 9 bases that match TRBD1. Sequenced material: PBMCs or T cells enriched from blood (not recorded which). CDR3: CASSTGTGKEKLFF. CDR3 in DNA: TGTGCCAGTAGTACCGGGACAGGGAAGGAAAAACTGTTTTTT.